This T cell receptor beta chain was captured in a study of T cells in Graves' hyperthyroidism and ophthalmopathy (dated by TCRdb to between 2019 and 2020). Regarding the study in general: Peripheral blood samples were taken at the time of initial diagnosis, prior to any treatment. To identify TCR V-J signatures that set the groups apart, the researchers used a discovery cohort of approximately 98 patients, made up of roughly 45 with Graves' ophthalmopathy and 57 with stable Graves' hyperthyroidism. An independent validation cohort of around 20 hyperthyroidism patients and 17 patients who later progressed to ophthalmopathy tested prospective prediction of ophthalmopathy. The 100 discovery patients were randomly divided into training and test sets at a 7:3 ratio. In addition, the study compared T-cell repertoires in thyroid tissue and in blood from several Graves' hyperthyroidism patients. Once sampling was done, hyperthyroidism patients were given methimazole at a starting dose of 30 mg daily, whereas ophthalmopathy patients were given high-dose intravenous methylprednisolone. According to the paper, TCR Vbeta CDR3 sequencing was carried out on roughly 130 peripheral blood samples, which came from under 50 ophthalmopathy, 75 or so hyperthyroidism and roughly 17 progressor patients.

The CDR3, cysteine through phenylalanine, is 15 amino acids long. Only the CDR3 DNA stays, 45 bases, in frame from base 1. The germline V and J ends show losses of 7 bases and 5 bases respectively, and no gene match explains 13 bases of the junction. The germline V gene encodes CDR1 SEHNR and CDR2 FQNEAQ (reference sequence). Amplification of TCR beta CDR3 regions was carried out from RNA transcripts. A first-round RT-PCR of the TCR CDR3 used the HTBI primer set with the Qiagen OneStep RT-PCR kit. Libraries were constructed in a second round of multiplex PCR, after which size selection and purification were performed. Paired-end sequencing of the libraries was performed with 100 bp reads on an Illumina HiSeq2000. For the original study's pipeline: SOAPnuke was used to process the raw data, with reads discarded if the reads contained adapters or uncalled bases, had a mean Phred below 15, or lacked an exact constant-primer or identifier match. COPE v1.2.5 was used to merge the high-quality paired reads, and each unique nucleotide sequence was defined as a clonotype. Clonotypes were aligned to IMGT TRBV, TRBD and TRBJ reference segments using MiTCR v1.1. Only V-J combinations with frequency above 0.0001, covering approximately 99% of repertoires, were analysed. The TCS score was defined as the ratio of F50 (clonal expansion) to E x V (chaos), calculated using BLOSUM62-based TCRdist between CDR3 peptides within each V-J. Welch's t-statistics and random forest reduced 514 V-J features to roughly 13, which were used in a naive Bayes classifier (R e1071). The similarity between thyroid and blood repertoires was quantified using the Morisita-Horn index. TCRdb applied fastp at Q25 and MiXCR to the public reads, then kept only in-frame beta chains. Each CDR3 protein gets just one entry, which takes the most common genes and DNA from the rows behind it. These V and J calls originate from TCRdb's pipeline instead of the authors' own analysis. The sample records approximately 870,000 distinct CDR3 sequences, more than 30% of which are singletons. The leading ten clones occupy roughly 8.3% of the sample.

Points the paper makes about the study in general: In validation, the model predicted progression to ophthalmopathy a median of about 6.5 months before onset, with approximately 71% sensitivity and 72.22% specificity. Most expanded thyroid clonotypes (frequency above 0.001) were also detected in blood, suggesting blood repertoires may reflect thyroid immune responses. A 13 V-J signature model separated ophthalmopathy from stable hyperthyroidism, with roughly 88% sensitivity and roughly 82% specificity in cross-validation and 80%/75% in testing. Sample size was not statistically predetermined, and blinding of investigators to group allocation was not performed.

This clonotype was detected many times. Its binding antigen is unknown. No per-base quality is available; no much larger clone lies one base away. Graves' hyperthyroidism was defined as stable when no progression to ophthalmopathy occurred over 18 months of follow-up. Hyperthyroidism patients were newly diagnosed, with disease duration under 2 months, and aged 18 to 65 years. The study excluded patients with uncontrolled infections, other autoimmune diseases, pregnancy or lactation. Diagnoses were based on clinical symptoms, serum thyroxine and TRAb, thyroid ultrasound and orbital computed tomography. PBMCs were isolated from more than 8 ml of fresh peripheral blood by Ficoll-Paque density gradient centrifugation. Total RNA was extracted using Trizol reagent, and RNA quality was assessed on an Agilent 2100 Bioanalyzer.

This TCR was sampled from a man aged 18 to 29 with Graves' hyperthyroidism. Sequencing was performed on blood. The rearranged segments are TRBV7-9 and TRBJ2-7, with 8 central nucleotides matching TRBD1. The CDR3 corresponds to CASIAGGAGIHEQYF. The nucleotide sequence reads as follows: TGTGCCAGCATCGCAGGGGGCGCGGGAATCCACGAGCAGTACTTC.